This T cell receptor beta chain comes out of a study of T-cell memory formation after mild COVID-19. Study in general: The study found TCR clusters largely donor specific. Study-level findings and limits: Nothing showed for sure that second-wave clones peaking on day 37 were SARS-CoV-2 specific. In pre-infection memory, a portion of responding clones appeared, which suggested that cross-reactive memory joined.

This CDR3 is 11 amino acids long. With 7 bases removed from V and 6 bases from J, the gap between germline ends came to 13 bases. Germline CDR1 SQVTM, CDR2 ANQGSEA. This clonotype was counted a few times. The antigen is undetermined. Constant-segment primers served in 5'RACE that generated TCR alpha and TCR beta cDNA libraries bearing sample barcodes and UMIs. In TCRdb, the 5' RACE reads were re-called with MiXCR into one record per CDR3 protein. This sample carries 300,000 or so distinct CDR3 sequences, about a sixth of them seen once, and the ten largest clones take roughly 22%. Sequencing was performed on PBMCs or a T cell subset sorted from them (not recorded which). The chain carries TRBV29-1 and TRBJ2-7; D not resolved. This clonotype was sampled from a man younger than 35 who had mild COVID-19 (a few samples of this study predate the infection). Cell type and time point are not known. Here the CDR3 DNA reads TGCAGCGGCATGGAAGGGCGCGAGCAGTACTTC. The encoded protein is CSGMEGREQYF.